This passage covers 29 T cell receptor beta chains from one sample sequenced in a study of shared clonotypes between healthy human individuals. Assay used: immunoSEQ multiplex PCR; TCRdb lists only in-frame clones, some missing. The sample shows approximately 940,000 clones, approximately 80% of them seen only once. Input material: memory CD4+ T cells sorted from blood. Subset: CD45RA-negative fraction. The receptors here all came from a man between 18 and 35 years old in good health.

The chain has TRBV11-2 and TRBJ2-3; the match to TRBD2 covers 9 bases. J lost 2 bases, V lost 2 bases, and 5 bases had no gene match. Germline V lookup: CDR1 SGHAT, CDR2 FQNNGV. This CDR3 has 16 amino acids. For the CDR3, the DNA is TGTGCCAGCAGCTTAACTGGCGGGGGGGTCACAGATACGCAGTATTTT. Amino acid sequence: CASSLTGGGVTDTQYF.

About this clone itself: The same CDR3 arises from other DNA sequences in this sample as well. This sequence joins TRBV2 and TRBJ1-2; 7 bases are a match to TRBD1. The length of the CDR3 is 11 residues. Germline loops: CDR1 SNHLY, CDR2 FYNNEI. V shed 5 bases, J shed 8 bases, and the junction held 2 bases outside the gene matches. CDR3 in amino acids: CASSRTGGYTF. The DNA of the CDR3 is TGTGCCAGCAGTCGGACAGGCGGCTACACCTTC.

The chain has TRBV10-3 and TRBJ1-5, with D hard to call. Germline lookup yields CDR1 ENHRY and CDR2 SYGVKD. Trimming stripped 7 bases from V and 2 bases from J, with 9 bases between. The CDR3 has 13 amino acids. The CDR3 protein is CAITDDRNQPQHF. The CDR3 bases are TGTGCCATCACCGATGATCGCAATCAGCCCCAGCATTTT.

The rearrangement links TRBV10-3 to TRBJ2-1; D could derive from TRBD1 or TRBD2 (5 bases each). There are 13 residues in the CDR3. V was shortened by 8 bases and J by 5 bases, with 13 bases between the two germline ends. CDR1 is ENHRY, CDR2 SYGVKD, per germline. CDR3 loop: CAIAWQGDNEQFF. The CDR3, as DNA: TGTGCCATCGCCTGGCAGGGAGACAATGAGCAGTTCTTC.

The chain links TRBV27 to TRBJ1-6, with D possibly being TRBD1 (6 bases). This CDR3 spans 14 amino acids. Trimming removed 3 bases at V and 8 bases at J, with 11 bases between. CDR1 is MNHEY, CDR2 SMNVEV, per germline (reference sequence). CDR3 region: CASSFRGNDSPLHF. As DNA, the CDR3 is TGTGCCAGCAGTTTCAGGGGCAACGATTCACCCCTCCACTTT.

This rearrangement joins TRBV5-6 to TRBJ2-2; D remains unclear. Germline loops: CDR1 SGHDT, CDR2 YYEEEE. The ends were cut back, 0 bases at V and 3 bases at J, with 6 bases in the middle. This CDR3 spans 14 amino acids. Here the CDR3 reads CASSLDIHTGELFF. The CDR3, as DNA: TGTGCCAGCAGCTTGGACATACACACCGGGGAGCTGTTTTTT.

Notes on this clone: At one of its ends the junction is not consistent with the germline gene, which may arise from a read error. V and J are TRBV18 and TRBJ2-7, with 8 bases aligning to TRBD2. CDR1 is KGHSH and CDR2 is LQKENI in the germline V gene. CDR3 length: 13 amino acids. The CDR3 here is CASSPSTGGQSDF. The CDR3 DNA sequence: TGTGCCAGCTCACCTTCCACGGGGGGGCAATCGGACTTC.

The chain carries TRBV5-1 and TRBJ2-2, with a weak D call TRBD2 (6 bases). CDR1 and CDR2 from the germline V gene are SGHRS and YFSETQ. The CDR3 covers 17 residues. V dropped 3 bases and J dropped 2 bases, with 17 bases sitting between them. The CDR3 DNA is TGCGCCAGCAGCTGGTGGGGAGTAGCGGAAAACACCGGGGAGCTGTTTTTT. It encodes CASSWWGVAENTGELFF. The whole variable domain, remainder taken from reference TRBV5-1 and TRBJ2-2, is KAGVTQTPRYLIKTRGQQVTLSCSPISGHRSVSWYQQTPGQGLQFLFEYFSETQRNKGNFPGRFSGRQFSNSRSEMNVSTLELGDSALYLCASSWWGVAENTGELFFGEGSRLTVL.

The chain is built from TRBV2 and TRBJ2-3; tentative D call: TRBD2 (6 bases). The CDR3 sequence is 14 residues long. The germline CDR1 and CDR2 sequences are SNHLY and FYNNEI. Trimming took 8 bases from V and 6 from J, leaving 18 bases between them. The CDR3 coding sequence is TGTGCCAGCCGCCCGGGTTTCAGCGGGGATACGCAGTATTTT. Translating it yields CASRPGFSGDTQYF. The full variable domain, completed using reference TRBV2 and TRBJ2-3, is EPEVTQTPSHQVTQMGQEVILRCVPISNHLYFYWYRQILGQKVEFLVSFYNNEISEKSEIFDDQFSVERPDGSNFTLKIRSTKLEDSAMYFCASRPGFSGDTQYFGPGTRLTVL.

V and J are TRBV10-1 and TRBJ2-5, with 11 positions matching TRBD1. The CDR3 consists of 17 residues. Unmatched junction bases numbered 9, after V lost 2 bases and J lost 4 bases. The germline V gene has CDR1 WNHNN and CDR2 SYGVQD (reference sequence). CDR3 DNA sequence: TGCGCCAGCAGTGAGCCCCACCCCGGACAGGGGGCAGAGACCCAGTACTTC. Encoded protein: CASSEPHPGQGAETQYF.

The gene calls are TRBV30 and TRBJ2-1; 7 nucleotides agree with TRBD2. The trim removed 4 bases at V and 4 bases at J, leaving 7 bases unmatched. Per the germline V gene, CDR1 is GTSNPN and CDR2 is SVGIG (reference sequence). The CDR3 contains 14 residues. The CDR3 coding sequence is TGTGCCTGGACGACTAGCCTTCTTTACAATGAGCAGTTCTTC. It yields the protein CAWTTSLLYNEQFF.

The chain links TRBV19 to TRBJ1-6, with D perhaps matching TRBD1 (5 bases). CDR1 LNHDA and CDR2 SQIVND come from the germline V gene (reference sequence). CDR3 length: 16 residues. V was trimmed by 3 bases and J by 7 bases, leaving 16 bases between them. CDR3 DNA: TGTGCCAGTAGTATTCGTTCAGGGTCGGCGAATTCACCCCTCCACTTT. Protein: CASSIRSGSANSPLHF.

This clone was recorded at least ten times. CDR3 coding DNA: TGTGCCAGCAGCTTAGGTCCCCCGGGGATAGGAAACACCATATATTTT. It encodes CASSLGPPGIGNTIYF. J is TRBJ1-3 and V is TRBV7-6, with D unclear. Trimming took off 1 base at V and 4 bases at J, with 14 bases between the two ends. The germline V gene has CDR1 SGHVS and CDR2 FNYEAQ. The CDR3 has 16 residues.

The chain employs TRBV5-4 and TRBJ2-1; TRBD2 might be the D (7 bases). The CDR3 loop spans 16 amino acids. V shed 4 bases and J shed 3 bases, with 17 bases lying between them. Per germline, CDR1 SGHNT and CDR2 YYREEE (reference sequence). Here the CDR3 DNA reads TGTGCCAGCAGCCCCCTGGACAGCGGGATCTACAATGAGCAGTTCTTC. This codes for CASSPLDSGIYNEQFF.

The rearrangement links TRBV18 to TRBJ2-5; no reliable D call. CDR3 length: 13 amino acids. CDR1 is KGHSH, CDR2 LQKENI, per germline. V was cut by 3 bases and J by 5 bases, with 10 bases left in between. The CDR3 sequence: CASSPAQWETQYF. The CDR3 region has the DNA TGTGCCAGCTCACCGGCCCAGTGGGAGACCCAGTACTTC. The variable domain in full, completed from reference TRBV18 and TRBJ2-5, reads NAGVMQNPRHLVRRRGQEARLRCSPMKGHSHVYWYRQLPEEGLKFMVYLQKENIIDESGMPKERFSAEFPKEGPSILRIQQVVRGDSAAYFCASSPAQWETQYFGPGTRLLVL.

The CDR3 DNA sequence: TGTGCCAGCAGTGCGTTGGAGACCCAGTACTTC. This codes for CASSALETQYF. The V gene is TRBV6-1, the J gene TRBJ2-5; D not resolved. The length of the CDR3 is 11 residues. Trimming took 4 bases from V and 5 from J, leaving 5 bases between them. Germline V gene lookup returns CDR1 MNHNS and CDR2 SASEGT.

The chain recombines TRBV6-1 with TRBJ1-1; no reliable D call. Trimming left V 6 bases short and J 1 base short, with 15 bases between. Germline lookup yields CDR1 MNHNS and CDR2 SASEGT. The CDR3 has 15 amino acids. In DNA form, the CDR3 reads TGTGCCAGCAGCGGGAGAATAGCGGGGAACACTGAAGCTTTCTTT. Translated, it gives CASSGRIAGNTEAFF.

V is TRBV4-2 and J is TRBJ1-1; 9 nucleotides agree with TRBD1. Unmatched junction bases numbered 14, after V lost 0 bases and J lost 3 bases. This CDR3 is built from 19 residues. The V gene's germline CDR1 is LGHNA and CDR2 YNFKEQ. In DNA, the CDR3 is TGTGCCAGCAGCCAAGATGGGGGGACAGGGCTGGGTGCGGACACTGAAGCTTTCTTT. Protein sequence: CASSQDGGTGLGADTEAFF.

The V gene is TRBV6-1, the J gene TRBJ2-3, with D possibly TRBD2 on 6 matching bases. V dropped 4 bases and J dropped 2 bases, with 16 bases sitting between them. The germline gives CDR1 MNHNS, CDR2 SASEGT. The CDR3 is 16 residues long. Here the CDR3 reads CASSVGPGGITDTQYF. The CDR3, as DNA: TGTGCCAGCAGTGTCGGACCCGGGGGAATCACAGATACGCAGTATTTT.

This clone came up a few times. This chain connects TRBV27 to TRBJ2-5; TRBD2 aligns across 7 bases. V lost 6 bases to trimming and J lost 3 bases; unmatched junction nucleotides: 10. The length of the CDR3 is 15 residues. Germline CDR1 is MNHEY and CDR2 is SMNVEV (reference sequence). The DNA for the CDR3 is TGTGCCAGCAGCCCCGGGACTACAACAAAAGAGACCCAGTACTTC. It is translated as CASSPGTTTKETQYF.

A few counts support this clone. This rearrangement joins TRBV15 to TRBJ2-5; 11 bases line up with TRBD1. The V segment lost 4 bases and the J segment 4 bases; nucleotides outside the gene matches: 8. CDR1 and CDR2 (germline): LNHNV, YYDKDF (reference sequence). This CDR3 has 16 amino acids. CDR3 coding DNA: TGTGCCACCAGCACCTCCGGGACAGGGGGACGAGAGACCCAGTACTTC. Its protein is CATSTSGTGGRETQYF.

V usage is TRBV18 and J usage is TRBJ2-4; tentatively, D is TRBD2 (7 bases). Germline V gene sequence: CDR1 KGHSH, CDR2 LQKENI. The CDR3 loop spans 14 amino acids. Trimming stripped 6 bases from V and 7 bases from J, with 16 bases between. As DNA, the CDR3 is TGTGCCAGCTCTCTAGGGGGGGGCACGAACATTCAGTACTTC. This translates into CASSLGGGTNIQYF.

The chain links TRBV6-4 to TRBJ2-4; D gene uncertain. Trimming took 4 bases from V and 9 from J, leaving 4 bases between them. The CDR3 contains 10 residues. The V gene's germline CDR1 is MRHNA and CDR2 SNTAGT. The CDR3 DNA reads TGTGCCAGCAGTGGCGGCATTCAGTACTTC. As protein: CASSGGIQYF.

The chain recombines TRBV7-2 with TRBJ2-3; 9 nucleotides align to TRBD2. V lost 6 bases, J lost 0 bases, and 4 bases stayed unmatched. The CDR3 is 15 amino acids. Per germline, CDR1 SGHTA and CDR2 FQGNSA. The CDR3 region has the DNA TGTGCCAGCAGACCTAGCGGGACTAGCACAGATACGCAGTATTTT. Its protein product is CASRPSGTSTDTQYF.

The chain has TRBV4-1 and TRBJ1-4; TRBD1 aligns across 8 bases. CDR1 and CDR2 (germline): MGHRA, YSYEKL. V gave up 4 bases and J gave up 4 bases; unmatched junction bases: 5. This CDR3 contains 15 residues. The CDR3 coding sequence is TGCGCCAGCAGCCCCTCCGGGACAGGTAATGAAAAACTGTTTTTT. This gives the protein CASSPSGTGNEKLFF.

J is TRBJ2-7 and V is TRBV7-8, with D possibly matching TRBD1 (5 bases). The CDR3 length is 15 residues. V lost 4 bases to trimming and J lost 2 bases, with 15 bases between them. Per the germline V gene, CDR1 is SGHVS and CDR2 is FQNEAQ. The DNA for the CDR3 is TGTGCCAGCAGCTCCCCTAGGGGTTCAGCCTACGAGCAGTACTTC. It codes for CASSSPRGSAYEQYF.

To note about this clone: One junction end does not reproduce the germline sequence, and a read error may be involved. The chain carries TRBV4-1 and TRBJ2-2, with D maybe TRBD1 (5 bases). CDR3 length: 18 amino acids. CDR1 MGHRA and CDR2 YSYEKL come from the germline V gene. CDR3 amino acids: CASRQGAQGPPNSGELFF. The CDR3 coding sequence is TGCGCCAGCAGACAAGGGGCCCAGGGTCCGCCTAATAGCGGGGAGCTGTTTTTT.

The chain is built from TRBV7-9 and TRBJ2-5, with D possibly being TRBD1 (8 bases). Germline V CDR1 and CDR2: SEHNR, FQNEAQ (reference sequence). The CDR3 is 16 residues long. With 5 bases removed from V and 6 bases from J, the gap between germline ends came to 22 bases. The CDR3 here is CASSPPGGRGLKTQYF. The CDR3 nucleotides read TGTGCCAGCAGCCCACCGGGAGGCAGGGGGCTTAAGACCCAGTACTTC.

This clone was found once. The chain couples TRBV14 to TRBJ2-3, with 11 bases lining up with TRBD2. CDR1 is SGHDN, CDR2 FVKESK, per germline. CDR3 size: 15 residues. V lost 4 bases to trimming and J lost 2 bases; unmatched junction nucleotides: 2. DNA of the CDR3: TGTGCCAGCAGCCGACTAGCGGGGATCACAGATACGCAGTATTTT. As protein: CASSRLAGITDTQYF.